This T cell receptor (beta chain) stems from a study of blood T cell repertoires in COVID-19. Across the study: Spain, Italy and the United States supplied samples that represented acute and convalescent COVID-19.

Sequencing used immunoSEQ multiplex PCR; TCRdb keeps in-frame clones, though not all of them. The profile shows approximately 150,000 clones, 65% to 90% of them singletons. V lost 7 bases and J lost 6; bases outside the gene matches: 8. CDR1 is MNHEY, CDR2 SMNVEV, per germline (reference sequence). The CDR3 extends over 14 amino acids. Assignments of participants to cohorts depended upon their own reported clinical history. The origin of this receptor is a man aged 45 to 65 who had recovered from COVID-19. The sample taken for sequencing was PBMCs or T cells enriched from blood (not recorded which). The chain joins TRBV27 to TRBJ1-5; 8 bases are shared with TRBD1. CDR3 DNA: TGTGCCAGCAAATCACAGGGGGTTGGTCAGCCCCAGCATTTT. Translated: CASKSQGVGQPQHF.